Shown below are 4 T cell receptor beta chains from a single sample sequenced in a study of cytomegalovirus exposure and HLA in healthy donors. PCR involved 60 Vbeta and 13 Jbeta primers. Sequencing was performed with immunoSEQ multiplex PCR; in TCRdb, only in-frame clones are kept and a portion is missing. The sample includes 150,000 to 200,000 clones, 55% to 70% of them seen just once. What was sequenced was PBMCs. Receptor source: a middle-aged woman in good health and CMV-seropositive.

This clone turned up a few times. V usage is TRBV5-4 and J usage is TRBJ2-1; TRBD2 matches 11 bases. Germline V gene data show CDR1 as SGHNT and CDR2 as YYREEE (reference sequence). With 2 bases clipped from V and 9 bases from J, the junction kept 7 bases outside the gene matches. The CDR3 length is 15 residues. DNA of the CDR3: TGTGCCAGCAGCTTCCCGACTAGCGGGATGGTTGAGCAGTTCTTC. Amino acid sequence: CASSFPTSGMVEQFF.

The chain has TRBV19 and TRBJ1-1, with D possibly being TRBD1 (5 bases). V gave up 6 bases and J gave up 4 bases, with 15 bases separating them. Germline V gene sequence: CDR1 LNHDA, CDR2 SQIVND (reference sequence). The CDR3 has 14 residues. The CDR3 nucleotides are TGTGCCAGTAGCCCGGGGGGGATACCCACTGAAGCTTTCTTT. This gives the protein CASSPGGIPTEAFF.

The chain links TRBV27 to TRBJ2-3; weak D call: TRBD1 (5 bases). The V end lost 4 bases, the J end lost 3 bases, and 14 bases lay between the germline ends. CDR1 is MNHEY, CDR2 SMNVEV, per germline (reference sequence). The CDR3 loop spans 15 amino acids. This CDR3 is CASSSRQDKTDTQYF. CDR3 coding DNA: TGTGCCAGCAGTTCGAGGCAGGACAAGACAGATACGCAGTATTTT.

This clone is a singleton in its sample. V and J are TRBV7-9 and TRBJ2-2; TRBD1 agrees at 7 bases. The CDR3 length is 15 residues. The J segment lost 1 base and the V segment lost 6 bases, leaving 5 bases of the junction unmatched. Germline assignment: CDR1 SEHNR and CDR2 FQNEAQ (reference sequence). The CDR3 is CASRHRGRNTGELFF. The CDR3 bases are TGTGCCAGCAGACACAGGGGCAGGAACACCGGGGAGCTGTTTTTT.